This T cell receptor beta chain derives from a study of regulatory T cells in long-lasting Graves disease. V was clipped by 5 bases and J by 3 bases; unmatched bases: 7. Germline-derived CDR1 and CDR2 are PRHDT and FYEKMQ (reference sequence). This CDR3 contains 15 residues. The authors built TCR beta libraries using iRepertoire HTBI primers and Arm-PCR of CDR3 regions. TCRdb recomputed calls from the multiplex PCR reads with MiXCR, one row per CDR3 protein. The table includes 400,000 to 450,000 distinct CDR3 sequences, around 15% detected once. This clonotype was found many times. Its antigen is unknown. Study results and limitations: There was favoring of TRBV28, TRBJ1-2 and TRBJ2-5 in persistent disease.

As to time point: newly diagnosed GD, antithyroid drugs for less than 3 months. Extracted RNA from PBMCs served as the source of the TCR library. American Thyroid Association guidelines were used to diagnose Graves' disease. An approximately 10-milliliter sample of peripheral blood was drawn into EDTA tubes. These same data were also listed under a study on T cells in Graves' hyperthyroidism and ophthalmopathy. Turning to that study: HTBI primers were the set used in a first-round RT-PCR of the TCR CDR3.

The chain uses TRBV13 and TRBJ2-3; 8 positions match TRBD1. Material: peripheral blood mononuclear cells (PBMCs), obtained at new diagnosis, from a patient treated with antithyroid drugs. The receptor was isolated from a woman aged 30 to 39 with Graves disease. The CDR3 loop is CASSPDGQGTDTQYF. The CDR3, as DNA: TGTGCCAGCAGCCCTGACGGACAGGGAACAGATACGCAGTATTTT.